Following are 14 T cell receptor beta chains from one sample sequenced in a study of shared clonotypes between healthy human individuals. Profiling relied on immunoSEQ multiplex PCR, and the TCRdb table lists in-frame clones only, not all of them. The repertoire includes roughly 700,000 clones, approximately 74% of them detected once, and approximately 1.6% sits in the top ten. Sequencing input: memory CD4+ T cells sorted from blood. Subset given: CD45RA-negative fraction. These receptors were collected from a woman aged 25 to 39 in good health.

The chain recombines TRBV28 with TRBJ2-7, with D possibly TRBD2 on 7 matching bases. V was pared by 2 bases and J by 2 bases, with 22 bases between. The length of the CDR3 is 18 residues. Germline assignment: CDR1 MDHEN and CDR2 SYDVKM. The CDR3 DNA reads as TGTGCCAGCAGTTTAATTAGTGGTCTCGGGGGGCTGCCCTACGAGCAGTACTTC. This encodes CASSLISGLGGLPYEQYF.

This clone was counted a few times. The chain has TRBV11-2 and TRBJ1-5; no firm D call. Germline V gives CDR1 SGHAT, CDR2 FQNNGV. Trimming took 0 bases from V and 7 from J, leaving 10 bases between them. The CDR3 contains 14 residues. The CDR3 sequence: CASSLDQFVQPQHF. CDR3 DNA sequence: TGTGCCAGCAGCTTAGACCAGTTTGTGCAGCCCCAGCATTTT.

This chain joins TRBV27 and TRBJ2-5; 7 positions agree with TRBD2. With the DNA end fitting TRBJ2-7 better, the J assignment may be wrong. The germline V gene encodes CDR1 MNHEY and CDR2 SMNVEV (reference sequence). The CDR3 is 14 amino acids. Here the CDR3 reads CASSLSPRGGEQYF. The CDR3 region has the DNA TGTGCCAGCAGTTTATCCCCTCGCGGGGGCGAGCAGTACTTC.

There are a few counts of this clone. This sequence joins TRBV7-2 and TRBJ2-2; 7 nucleotides align to TRBD2. Germline V gives CDR1 SGHTA, CDR2 FQGNSA. V was pared by 5 bases and J by 7 bases, with 7 bases of the junction left unmatched. CDR3 length: 14 amino acids. The CDR3 coding sequence is TGTGCCAGCAGCCGGGACTACTTACGCGGGGAGCTGTTTTTT. Translation: CASSRDYLRGELFF.

For the CDR3, the DNA is TGTGCCAGCAGTACCGGGACAGCCGGGGAAAAACTGTTTTTT. Its translation: CASSTGTAGEKLFF. V gene TRBV28 combines with J gene TRBJ1-4; TRBD1 matches at 7 bases. The V segment lost 5 bases and the J segment 8 bases; nucleotides outside the gene matches: 8. Germline lookup yields CDR1 MDHEN and CDR2 SYDVKM. The CDR3 consists of 14 residues.

This clone appeared once. The chain couples TRBV13 to TRBJ2-7; TRBD2 agrees at 11 bases. J gave up 6 bases and V 4 bases, and 5 bases lay outside the gene matches. This CDR3 has 14 amino acids. The germline V gene has CDR1 PRHDT and CDR2 FYEKMQ (reference sequence). This CDR3 is CASSSTGTSGEQYF. The CDR3 DNA reads TGTGCCAGCAGCTCCACCGGGACTAGCGGCGAGCAGTACTTC. Full variable domain (missing parts from reference TRBV13 and TRBJ2-7): AAGVIQSPRHLIKEKRETATLKCYPIPRHDTVYWYQQGPGQDPQFLISFYEKMQSDKGSIPDRFSAQQFSDYHSELNMSSLELGDSALYFCASSSTGTSGEQYFGPGTRLTVT.

DNA for the CDR3: TGTGCCAGCAGTTACGAGGGGGGAATGAGAGGCTACACCTTC. Amino acids: CASSYEGGMRGYTF. This chain connects TRBV6-6 to TRBJ1-2, with a possible D match to TRBD1 (6 bases). The CDR3 covers 14 residues. CDR1 is MNHNY, CDR2 SVGAGI, per germline (reference sequence). V gave up 2 bases and J gave up 8 bases, with 15 bases separating them.

The CDR3 is CASSTGAVYEQYF. DNA for the CDR3: TGCGCCAGCAGTACCGGGGCCGTCTACGAGCAGTACTTC. This chain connects TRBV10-2 to TRBJ2-7; D is possibly TRBD1 or TRBD2 (5 bases each). Germline V lookup: CDR1 WSHSY, CDR2 SAAADI. Trimming cost V 5 bases and J 3 bases, with 11 bases left between them. This CDR3 is built from 13 residues.

The V gene is TRBV5-5, the J gene TRBJ2-7; D is perhaps TRBD1 (7 bases). CDR3 length equals 14 residues. V was cut by 3 bases and J by 3 bases, with 13 bases left in between. Looked up from germline, CDR1 is SGHKS and CDR2 is YYEKEE (reference sequence). The CDR3 sequence is CASSSDRTNYEQYF. In DNA, the CDR3 is TGTGCCAGCAGCTCGGACAGGACTAACTACGAGCAGTACTTC. The whole variable domain, remainder taken from reference TRBV5-5 and TRBJ2-7, is DAGVTQSPTHLIKTRGQQVTLRCSPISGHKSVSWYQQVLGQGPQFIFQYYEKEERGRGNFPDRFSARQFPNYSSELNVNALLLGDSALYLCASSSDRTNYEQYFGPGTRLTVT.

V and J are TRBV28 and TRBJ1-2; possibly TRBD1 for D (6 bases). V was clipped by 2 bases and J by 4 bases, with 32 bases between them. Per the germline V gene, CDR1 is MDHEN and CDR2 is SYDVKM. The CDR3 extends over 21 amino acids. CDR3 nucleotide sequence: TGTGCCAGCAGTTTAGGCACCCTTCGGTGGGCCTTGGGGGGGCGCAGCTATGGCTACACCTTC. Amino acids: CASSLGTLRWALGGRSYGYTF.

This clone has just one count. The chain joins TRBV19 to TRBJ2-7; D possibly uses TRBD1 or TRBD2 (5 bases each). Deletions cut 7 bases from V and 3 bases from J, with 16 bases between. Germline-derived CDR1 and CDR2 are LNHDA and SQIVND (reference sequence). The CDR3 is 14 amino acids. CDR3 sequence reads: CASTPGTGYYEQYF. The CDR3 nucleotides read TGTGCCAGTACCCCGGGGACGGGGTACTACGAGCAGTACTTC.

The chain couples TRBV7-6 to TRBJ2-7; tentatively, D is TRBD1 (6 bases). V lost 5 bases and J lost 2, with 13 bases in between. The CDR3 is 14 residues long. The germline V gene has CDR1 SGHVS and CDR2 FNYEAQ. CDR3 sequence: CASSNGQLTYEQYF. The CDR3 DNA follows: TGTGCCAGCAGCAACGGACAGTTGACCTACGAGCAGTACTTC. Full variable domain (missing parts from reference TRBV7-6 and TRBJ2-7): GAGVSQSPRYKVTKRGQDVALRCDPISGHVSLYWYRQALGQGPEFLTYFNYEAQQDKSGLPNDRFSAERPEGSISTLTIQRTEQRDSAMYRCASSNGQLTYEQYFGPGTRLTVT.

This chain links TRBV19 with TRBJ2-3; D not resolved. Germline V lookup: CDR1 LNHDA, CDR2 SQIVND (reference sequence). CDR3 length: 14 residues. V was trimmed by 4 bases and J by 3 bases, leaving 11 bases between them. The CDR3 sequence is CASSSRAVTDTQYF. The CDR3 nucleotides are TGTGCCAGTAGTAGTCGGGCAGTGACAGATACGCAGTATTTT. Full variable domain (remainder filled in from reference TRBV19 and TRBJ2-3): DGGITQSPKYLFRKEGQNVTLSCEQNLNHDAMYWYRQDPGQGLRLIYYSQIVNDFQKGDIAEGYSVSREKKESFPLTVTSAQKNPTAFYLCASSSRAVTDTQYFGPGTRLTVL.

The chain uses TRBV28 and TRBJ2-7, with D possibly TRBD1 on 5 matching bases. In germline, CDR1 is MDHEN, CDR2 SYDVKM. CDR3 size: 15 residues. Trimming stripped 6 bases from V and 4 bases from J, with 19 bases between. Here the CDR3 reads CASRLQGSIGYEQYF. CDR3 sequence (DNA): TGTGCCAGCAGACTCCAGGGATCCATCGGGTACGAGCAGTACTTC.